This T cell receptor (beta chain) was sequenced for a study of PD-1 blockade in classical Hodgkin lymphoma. Time point of the sample: cycle 4 day 1 (C4D1), after less than 7 weeks of nivolumab. Exposure to brentuximab vedotin varied, and each patient had relapsed following autologous stem cell transplantation. Whole-study results and caveats: TCR diversity rose significantly by C4D1 in CD4+ but not CD8+ cells. Complete responders matched newly diagnosed patients in baseline diversity. Sources of repertoire differences remain undefined, possibly disease activity or prior therapy. TCR diversity at baseline was reported to be reduced in newly diagnosed patients relative to healthy donors.

Germline V CDR1 and CDR2: MNHEY, SMNVEV (reference sequence). Trimming took off 6 bases at V and 2 bases at J, with 8 bases between the two ends. CDR3 length equals 13 residues. Notes on this clone: The antigen is not known.

Clones were read by immunoSEQ multiplex PCR, and TCRdb kept only the in-frame ones, dropping some. The sample has tens of thousands of clones, about nine tenths seen once. This sequence was found in a human donor with classical Hodgkin lymphoma. The chain combines TRBV27 with TRBJ2-1, with D unresolved. This material consisted of peripheral blood mononuclear cells (PBMCs), taken before the fourth cycle of nivolumab. CDR3: CASRPTAYNEQFF. As DNA, the CDR3 is TGTGCCAGCAGACCGACTGCCTACAATGAGCAGTTCTTC.